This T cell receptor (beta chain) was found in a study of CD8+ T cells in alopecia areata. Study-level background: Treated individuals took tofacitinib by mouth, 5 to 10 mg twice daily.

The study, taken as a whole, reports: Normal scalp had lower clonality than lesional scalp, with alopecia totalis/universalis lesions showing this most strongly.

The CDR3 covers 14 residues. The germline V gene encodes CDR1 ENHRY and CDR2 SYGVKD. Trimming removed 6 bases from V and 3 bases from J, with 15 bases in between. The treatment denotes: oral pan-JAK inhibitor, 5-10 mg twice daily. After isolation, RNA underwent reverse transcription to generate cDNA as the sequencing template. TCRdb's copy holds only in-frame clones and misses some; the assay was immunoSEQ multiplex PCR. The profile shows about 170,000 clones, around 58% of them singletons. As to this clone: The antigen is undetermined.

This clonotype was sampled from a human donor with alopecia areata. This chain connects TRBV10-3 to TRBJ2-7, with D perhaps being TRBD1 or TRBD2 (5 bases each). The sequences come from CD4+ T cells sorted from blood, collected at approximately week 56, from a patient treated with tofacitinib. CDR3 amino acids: CAIRGSGTYYEQYF. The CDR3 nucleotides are TGTGCCATCAGAGGATCCGGGACGTACTACGAGCAGTACTTC.